The clone carrying this T cell receptor (beta chain) was seen at least ten times. The antigen is not known. The sample belongs to a study of regulatory T cells in long-lasting Graves disease. Time point meaning: persistent/refractory GD, antithyroid drugs over 5 years with positive TRAb. Following extraction of RNA from PBMCs, that RNA was used to make the TCR library. CDR3 length: 15 residues. V dropped 0 bases and J dropped 2 bases, with 10 bases sitting between them. Germline values: CDR1 MNHEY, CDR2 SVGAGI. The TCR beta library used iRepertoire HTBI primers with Arm-PCR amplification of CDR3. TCRdb analysed the multiplex PCR reads with MiXCR anew, one entry per CDR3 protein. The sample includes some 470,000 distinct CDR3 sequences, about a fifth seen only once; the top ten take about 7%. Overall study results and limits: Newly diagnosed patients shared 966 public clonotypes; persistent patients shared about 2,500. Persistent Graves' patients showed reduced TCR diversity versus newly diagnosed patients.

The starting material was peripheral blood mononuclear cells (PBMCs), obtained when the disease was refractory, from a patient treated with antithyroid drugs. The source of this sequence is a female donor with Graves disease. The V call is TRBV6-5, the J call TRBJ2-5, with D perhaps TRBD2 (5 bases). The DNA for the CDR3 is TGTGCCAGCAGTTACTCGAGAGGGCGACAAGAGACCCAGTACTTC. As protein: CASSYSRGRQETQYF.